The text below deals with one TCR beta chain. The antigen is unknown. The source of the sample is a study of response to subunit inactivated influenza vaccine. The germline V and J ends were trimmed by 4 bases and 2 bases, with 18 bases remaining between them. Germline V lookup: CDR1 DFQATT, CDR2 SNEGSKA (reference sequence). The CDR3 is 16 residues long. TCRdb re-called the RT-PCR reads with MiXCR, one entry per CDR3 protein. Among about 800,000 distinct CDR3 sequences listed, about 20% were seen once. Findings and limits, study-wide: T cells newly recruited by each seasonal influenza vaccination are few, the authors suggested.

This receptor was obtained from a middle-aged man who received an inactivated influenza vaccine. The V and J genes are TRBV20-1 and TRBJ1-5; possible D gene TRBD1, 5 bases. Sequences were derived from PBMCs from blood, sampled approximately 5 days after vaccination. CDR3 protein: CSAKAGGVGGNQPQHF. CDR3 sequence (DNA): TGCAGTGCTAAAGCTGGGGGGGTGGGTGGCAATCAGCCCCAGCATTTT.